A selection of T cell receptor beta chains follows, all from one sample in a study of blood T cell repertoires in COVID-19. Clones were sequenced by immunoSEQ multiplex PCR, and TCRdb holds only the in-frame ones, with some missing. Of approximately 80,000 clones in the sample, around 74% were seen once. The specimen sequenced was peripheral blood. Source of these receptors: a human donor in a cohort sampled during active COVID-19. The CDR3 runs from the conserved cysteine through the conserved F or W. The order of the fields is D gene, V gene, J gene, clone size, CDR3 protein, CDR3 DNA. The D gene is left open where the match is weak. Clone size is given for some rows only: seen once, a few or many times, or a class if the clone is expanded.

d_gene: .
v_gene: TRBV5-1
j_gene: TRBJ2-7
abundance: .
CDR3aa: CASSLVGRAYEQYF
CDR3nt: TGCGCCAGCAGCTTGGTTGGCAGGGCCTACGAGCAGTACTTC

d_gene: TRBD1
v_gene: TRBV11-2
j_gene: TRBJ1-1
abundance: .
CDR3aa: CASSFRTGWTEAFF
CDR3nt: TGTGCCAGCAGCTTCAGGACAGGGTGGACTGAAGCTTTCTTT

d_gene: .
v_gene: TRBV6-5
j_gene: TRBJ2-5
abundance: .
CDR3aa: CASKGAALQETQYF
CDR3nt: TGTGCCAGCAAAGGGGCAGCCCTACAAGAGACCCAGTACTTC

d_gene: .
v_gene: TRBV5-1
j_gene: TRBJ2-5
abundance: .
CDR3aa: CASSTGVWETQYF
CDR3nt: TGCGCCAGCAGCACCGGGGTTTGGGAGACCCAGTACTTC

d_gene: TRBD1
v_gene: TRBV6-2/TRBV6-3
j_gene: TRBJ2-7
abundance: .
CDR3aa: CASSYLGQDYEQYF
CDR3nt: TGTGCCAGCAGTTACTTAGGACAGGACTACGAGCAGTACTTC

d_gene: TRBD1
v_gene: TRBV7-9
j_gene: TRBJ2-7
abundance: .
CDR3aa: CASSHRGTYEQYF
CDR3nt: TGTGCCAGCAGCCACAGGGGGACCTACGAGCAGTACTTC

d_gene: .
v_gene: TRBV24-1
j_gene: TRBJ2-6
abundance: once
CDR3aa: CATSDPIGANVLTF
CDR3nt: TGTGCCACCAGTGACCCCATCGGGGCCAACGTCCTGACTTTC

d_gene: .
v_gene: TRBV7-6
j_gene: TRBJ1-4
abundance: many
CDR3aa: CASSLLGSAHEKLFF
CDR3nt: TGTGCCAGCAGCTTGCTGGGGAGTGCCCATGAAAAACTGTTTTTT

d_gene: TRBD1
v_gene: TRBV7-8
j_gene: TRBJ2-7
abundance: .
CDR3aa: CASSFRDRGYEQYF
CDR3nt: TGTGCCAGCAGCTTTAGGGACAGGGGCTACGAGCAGTACTTC

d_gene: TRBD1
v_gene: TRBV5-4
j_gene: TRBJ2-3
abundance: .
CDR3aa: CASSPTGGVNLDTQYF
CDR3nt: TGTGCCAGCAGTCCTACAGGGGGAGTAAATCTGGATACGCAGTATTTT

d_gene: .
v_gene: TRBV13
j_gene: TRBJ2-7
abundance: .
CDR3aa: CASSPPGGSYEQYF
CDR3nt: TGTGCCAGCAGCCCCCCCGGCGGATCCTACGAGCAGTACTTC

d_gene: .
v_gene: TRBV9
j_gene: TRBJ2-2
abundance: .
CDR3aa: CASSQTDTGELFF
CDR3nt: TGTGCCAGCAGCCAGACAGACACCGGGGAGCTGTTTTTT

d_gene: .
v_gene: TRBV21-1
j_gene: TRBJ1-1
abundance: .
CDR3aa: CASSISGDTNTEAFF
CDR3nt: TGTGCCAGCAGCATCTCGGGGGATACGAACACTGAAGCTTTCTTT

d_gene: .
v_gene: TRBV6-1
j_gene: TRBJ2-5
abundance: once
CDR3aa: CASSEQPRSRRGTQYF
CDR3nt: TGTGCCAGCAGTGAGCAGCCTAGATCCCGGCGGGGGACCCAGTACTTC

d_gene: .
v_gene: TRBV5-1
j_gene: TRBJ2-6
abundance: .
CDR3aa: CASSPRLGGGSGGANVLTF
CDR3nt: TGCGCCAGCAGCCCGAGATTAGGCGGCGGGTCCGGTGGGGCCAACGTCCTGACTTTC

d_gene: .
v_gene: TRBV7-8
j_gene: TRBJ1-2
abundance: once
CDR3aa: CASSLGVGGGHTPYGYTF
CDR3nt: TGTGCCAGCAGCTTAGGGGTGGGCGGGGGACATACTCCCTATGGCTACACCTTC

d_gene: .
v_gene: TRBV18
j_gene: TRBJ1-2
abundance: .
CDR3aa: CASSPPEPGSGYTF
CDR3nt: TGTGCCAGCTCACCACCGGAACCGGGGAGTGGCTACACCTTC

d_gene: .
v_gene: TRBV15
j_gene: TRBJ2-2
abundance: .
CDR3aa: CATSRGIGADTGELFF
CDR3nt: TGTGCCACCAGCAGGGGGATTGGGGCGGACACCGGGGAGCTGTTTTTT

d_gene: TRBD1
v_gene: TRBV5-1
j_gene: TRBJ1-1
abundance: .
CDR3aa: CASRSGGQGEAFF
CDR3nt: TGCGCCAGTCGCTCAGGGGGACAAGGCGAAGCTTTCTTT

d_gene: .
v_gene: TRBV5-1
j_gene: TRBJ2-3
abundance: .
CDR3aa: CASSFSGTDTQYF
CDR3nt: TGCGCCAGCAGCTTTAGCGGCACAGATACGCAGTATTTT

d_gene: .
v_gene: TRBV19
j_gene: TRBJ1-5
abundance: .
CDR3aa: CASSIRGQPQHF
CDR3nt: TGTGCCAGTAGTATCAGGGGACAGCCCCAGCATTTT

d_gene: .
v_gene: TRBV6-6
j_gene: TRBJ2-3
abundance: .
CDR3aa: CAARRVGTDTQYF
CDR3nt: TGTGCCGCCCGCAGGGTAGGCACAGATACGCAGTATTTT

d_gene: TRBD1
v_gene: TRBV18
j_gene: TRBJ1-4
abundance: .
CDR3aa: CASSLTGKGPNEKLFF
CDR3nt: TGTGCCAGCTCACTGACAGGGAAAGGCCCTAATGAAAAACTGTTTTTT

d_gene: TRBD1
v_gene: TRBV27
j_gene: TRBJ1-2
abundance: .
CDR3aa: CASSPGQGAYGYTF
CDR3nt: TGTGCCAGCAGCCCGGGACAGGGGGCTTATGGCTACACCTTC

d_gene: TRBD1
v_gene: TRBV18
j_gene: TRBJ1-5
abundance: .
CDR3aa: CASSRDRDQPQHF
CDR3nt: TGTGCCAGCTCCCGCGACAGGGATCAGCCCCAGCATTTT

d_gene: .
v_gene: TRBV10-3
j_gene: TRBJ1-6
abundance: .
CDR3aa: CAISRDNSPLHF
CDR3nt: TGTGCCATCAGCAGGGATAATTCACCCCTCCACTTT

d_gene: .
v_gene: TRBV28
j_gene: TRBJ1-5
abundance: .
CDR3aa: CASSSPGTATNQPQHF
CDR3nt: TGTGCCAGCAGTTCGCCAGGCACGGCCACGAATCAGCCCCAGCATTTT

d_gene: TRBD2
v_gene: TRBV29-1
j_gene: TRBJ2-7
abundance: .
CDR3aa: CSVEGKASGGTYEQYF
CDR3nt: TGCAGCGTTGAGGGGAAGGCTAGCGGGGGAACCTACGAGCAGTACTTC

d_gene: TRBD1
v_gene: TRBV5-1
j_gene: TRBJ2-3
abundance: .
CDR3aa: CASRGNRGQSDTQYF
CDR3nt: TGCGCCAGCAGGGGTAACAGGGGACAGTCAGATACGCAGTATTTT

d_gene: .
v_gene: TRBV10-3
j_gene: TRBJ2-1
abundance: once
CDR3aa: CAISEFLSSYNEQFF
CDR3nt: TGTGCCATCAGTGAGTTCCTGAGCTCCTACAATGAGCAGTTCTTC

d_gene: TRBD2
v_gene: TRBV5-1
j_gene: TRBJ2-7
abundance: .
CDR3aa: CASSGLAGGPSSEQYF
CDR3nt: TGCGCCAGCAGCGGACTAGCGGGGGGGCCAAGTTCCGAGCAGTACTTC

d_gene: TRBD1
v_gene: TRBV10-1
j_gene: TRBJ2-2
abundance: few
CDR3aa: CASTRDRGDGELFF
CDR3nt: TGCGCCAGCACCCGGGACAGGGGGGACGGGGAGCTGTTTTTT

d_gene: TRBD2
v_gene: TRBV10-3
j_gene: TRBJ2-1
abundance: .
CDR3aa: CAISESPGGSYNEQFF
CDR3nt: TGTGCCATCAGTGAGTCCCCGGGGGGCTCCTACAATGAGCAGTTCTTC

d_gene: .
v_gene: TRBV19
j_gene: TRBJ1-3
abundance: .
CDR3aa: CASSIGSAGNTIYF
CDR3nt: TGTGCCAGTAGTATAGGAAGCGCTGGAAACACCATATATTTT

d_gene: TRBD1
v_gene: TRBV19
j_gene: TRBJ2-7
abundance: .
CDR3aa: CASSITPGQGDYEQYF
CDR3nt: TGTGCCAGTAGTATAACCCCGGGACAGGGGGACTACGAGCAGTACTTC

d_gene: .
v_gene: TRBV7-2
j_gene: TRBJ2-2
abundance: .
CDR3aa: CASSFRVGELFF
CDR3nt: TGTGCCAGCAGCTTTCGGGTTGGGGAGCTGTTTTTT

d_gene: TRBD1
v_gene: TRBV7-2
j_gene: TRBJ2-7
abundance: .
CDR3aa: CASSLHRGYEQYF
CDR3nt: TGTGCCAGCAGCTTACACAGGGGCTACGAGCAGTACTTC

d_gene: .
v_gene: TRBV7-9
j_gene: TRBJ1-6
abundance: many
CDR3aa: CASSSVESLHF
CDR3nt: TGTGCCAGCAGCTCGGTAGAGAGCCTCCACTTT

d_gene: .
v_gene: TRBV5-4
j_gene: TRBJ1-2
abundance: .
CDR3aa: CASSLQGDYGYTF
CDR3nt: TGTGCCAGCAGCTTACAGGGAGACTATGGCTACACCTTC

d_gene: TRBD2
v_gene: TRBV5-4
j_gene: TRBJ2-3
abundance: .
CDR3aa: CASSPVAGGLTDTQYF
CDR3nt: TGTGCCAGCAGCCCGGTAGCGGGGGGCTTGACAGATACGCAGTATTTT

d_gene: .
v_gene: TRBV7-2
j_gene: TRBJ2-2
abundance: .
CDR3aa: CASSLLGAAGELFF
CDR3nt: TGTGCCAGCAGCCTCCTAGGCGCTGCCGGGGAGCTGTTTTTT

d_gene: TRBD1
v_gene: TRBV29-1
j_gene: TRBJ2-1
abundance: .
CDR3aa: CSVKGDKGGNSYNEQFF
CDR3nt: TGCAGCGTTAAAGGGGATAAAGGGGGCAACTCCTACAATGAGCAGTTCTTC

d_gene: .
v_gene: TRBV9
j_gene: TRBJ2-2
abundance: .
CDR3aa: CASSPRGFTGELFF
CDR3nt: TGTGCCAGCAGCCCCCGAGGTTTCACCGGGGAGCTGTTTTTT

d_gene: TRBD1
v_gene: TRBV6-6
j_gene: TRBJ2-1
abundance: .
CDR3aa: CASLQGARDEQFF
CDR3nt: TGTGCCAGCCTACAGGGGGCTAGGGATGAGCAGTTCTTC

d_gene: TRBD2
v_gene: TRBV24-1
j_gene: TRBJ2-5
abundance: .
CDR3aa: CATSGGGGAPETQYF
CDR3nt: TGTGCCACCAGTGGGGGCGGGGGGGCTCCGGAGACCCAGTACTTC

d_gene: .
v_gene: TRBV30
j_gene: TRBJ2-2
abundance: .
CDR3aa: CAWRGSLNTGELFF
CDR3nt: TGTGCCTGGAGGGGCTCCTTGAACACCGGGGAGCTGTTTTTT

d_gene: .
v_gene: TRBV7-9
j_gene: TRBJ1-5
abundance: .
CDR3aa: CASSLDRGAQHF
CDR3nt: TGTGCCAGCAGCTTAGACCGGGGGGCCCAGCATTTT

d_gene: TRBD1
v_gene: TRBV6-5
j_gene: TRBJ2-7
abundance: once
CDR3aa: CASRNRDSRTYEQYF
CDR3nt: TGTGCCAGCAGAAACCGGGACAGTCGCACCTACGAGCAGTACTTC

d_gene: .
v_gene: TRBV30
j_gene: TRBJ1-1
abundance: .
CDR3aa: CACRVKGGETEAFF
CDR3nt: TGTGCCTGCCGAGTTAAGGGGGGGGAGACTGAAGCTTTCTTT

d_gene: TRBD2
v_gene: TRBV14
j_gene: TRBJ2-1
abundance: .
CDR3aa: CASSQDRVSGGRYNEQFF
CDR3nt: TGTGCCAGCAGCCAAGATCGGGTTAGCGGGGGGAGGTACAATGAGCAGTTCTTC

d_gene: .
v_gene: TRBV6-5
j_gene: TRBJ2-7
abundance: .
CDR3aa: CASSYQGNSYEQYF
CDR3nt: TGTGCCAGCAGTTATCAGGGTAACTCCTACGAGCAGTACTTC

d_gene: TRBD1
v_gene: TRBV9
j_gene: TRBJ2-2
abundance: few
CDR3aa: CASSVYGTGSTGELFF
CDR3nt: TGTGCCAGCAGCGTATATGGGACAGGATCCACCGGGGAGCTGTTTTTT

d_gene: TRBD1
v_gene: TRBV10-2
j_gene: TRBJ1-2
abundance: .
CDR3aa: CASRPGQGYGYTF
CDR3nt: TGCGCCAGCAGACCGGGACAGGGCTATGGCTACACCTTC

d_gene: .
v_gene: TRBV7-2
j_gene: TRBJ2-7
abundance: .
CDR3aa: CASSSQGGRGVSYEQYF
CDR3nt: TGTGCCAGCAGCTCCCAAGGGGGAAGGGGTGTCTCCTACGAGCAGTACTTC

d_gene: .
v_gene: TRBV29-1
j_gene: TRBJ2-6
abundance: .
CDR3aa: CSVMTGSSGANVLTF
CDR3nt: TGCAGCGTCATGACAGGCAGCTCTGGGGCCAACGTCCTGACTTTC

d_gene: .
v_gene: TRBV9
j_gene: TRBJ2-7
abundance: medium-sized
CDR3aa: CASSVGDSLFYEQYF
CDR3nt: TGTGCCAGCAGCGTAGGAGACAGCCTTTTCTACGAGCAGTACTTC

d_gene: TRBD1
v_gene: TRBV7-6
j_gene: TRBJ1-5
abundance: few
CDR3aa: CASSKRQGDGQPQHF
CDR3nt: TGTGCCAGCAGCAAAAGACAGGGCGATGGTCAGCCCCAGCATTTT

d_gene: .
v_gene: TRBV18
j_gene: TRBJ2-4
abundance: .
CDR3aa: CASSPQRPPRNIQYF
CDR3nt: TGTGCCAGCTCACCACAGCGGCCCCCGAGGAACATTCAGTACTTC

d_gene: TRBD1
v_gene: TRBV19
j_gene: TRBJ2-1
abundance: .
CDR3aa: CASSILSTGDQFF
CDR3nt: TGTGCCAGTAGTATCCTCTCCACAGGGGACCAGTTCTTC